The clone carrying this TCR beta chain was found many times. The sample belongs to a study of T cells after yellow fever vaccination. Study background: SMART-Seq v4 Ultra Low Input prepared libraries from low-cell fractions.

Study results and limitations: Among all clonotypes, a small share was observed in both CD4 and CD8 compartments. Day 0 sorted memory subsets lacked detectable levels of almost all vaccine-responding clonotypes. Abundant clonotypes from the bulk population could get into FACS-sorted repertoires as contaminants.

Germline loops: CDR1 MNHEY, CDR2 SVGEGT. After removal of 6 bases from V and 0 bases from J, the junction contained 14 bases not matched to a gene. The CDR3 runs to 18 residues. TCRdb passed the 5' RACE reads through MiXCR, listing each CDR3 protein once. The sample includes some 27,000 distinct CDR3 sequences, over 5.5% seen only once; the top ten take just under 25%. The sample was PBMCs, either bulk or a sorted T-cell subset (CD4+, CD8+, memory, or dextramer-sorted; not recorded which), taken on the day of the yellow fever booster vaccination. This chain uses TRBV6-2 or TRBV6-3 with TRBJ1-5; 7 bases align to TRBD1. The receptor was isolated from a young man who received the YFV17D yellow fever vaccine. For the CDR3, the DNA is TGTGCCAGCAGACAAAATGTGGGACAGCGAACTAGCAATCAGCCCCAGCATTTT. This codes for CASRQNVGQRTSNQPQHF.